This T cell receptor beta chain was sequenced for a study of T-cell memory formation after mild COVID-19. MiXCR, run by TCRdb on the 5' RACE reads, gives a single entry per CDR3 protein. The table records approximately 340,000 distinct CDR3 sequences, 10% to 15% of them present only once. Looked up from germline, CDR1 is KGHSH and CDR2 is LQKENI. This CDR3 is built from 13 residues. The ends were cut back, 9 bases at V and 1 base at J, with 12 bases in the middle. The genes are TRBV18 and TRBJ1-1, with D uncertain. The sequencing sample was made of PBMCs or a T cell subset sorted from them (not recorded which). The clonotype was recovered from a man between 18 and 35 years old who had mild COVID-19 (a few samples of this study predate the infection). Cell type and time point are not known. The DNA of the CDR3 is TGTGCCAGTCAGCAACAGACGAACACTGAAGCTTTCTTT. Amino acid sequence: CASQQQTNTEAFF.